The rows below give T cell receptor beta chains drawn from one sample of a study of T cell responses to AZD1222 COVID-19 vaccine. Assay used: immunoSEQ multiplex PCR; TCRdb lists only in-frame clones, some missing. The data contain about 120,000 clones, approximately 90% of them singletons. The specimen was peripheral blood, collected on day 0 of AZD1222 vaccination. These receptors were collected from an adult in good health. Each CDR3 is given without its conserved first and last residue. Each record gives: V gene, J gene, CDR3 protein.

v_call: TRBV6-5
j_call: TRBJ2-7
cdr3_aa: ASRLGTGGSYEQY

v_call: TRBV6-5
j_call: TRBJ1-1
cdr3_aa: ASSYNRRVNTEAF

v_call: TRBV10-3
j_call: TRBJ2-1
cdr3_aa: AINNGLAGGNSSYNEQF

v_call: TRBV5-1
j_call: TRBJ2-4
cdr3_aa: ASSPAASLAKNIQY

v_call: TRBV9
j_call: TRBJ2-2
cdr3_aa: ASSVEKVRGNTGELF

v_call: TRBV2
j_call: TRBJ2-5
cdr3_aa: ASSGSYWTKGAETQY

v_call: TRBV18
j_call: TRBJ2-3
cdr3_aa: ASSPRAGSTDTQY

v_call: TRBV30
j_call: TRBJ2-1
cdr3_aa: AWTPLRGRVHEQF

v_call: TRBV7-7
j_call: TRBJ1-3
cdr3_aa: ASSLAEGNTIY

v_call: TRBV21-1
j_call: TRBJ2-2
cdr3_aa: ASSKGRTVNTGELF

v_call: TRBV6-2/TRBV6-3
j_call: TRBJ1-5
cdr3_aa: ASSHPGLNQPQH

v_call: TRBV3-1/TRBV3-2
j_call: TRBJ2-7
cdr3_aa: ASSDTLSYEQY

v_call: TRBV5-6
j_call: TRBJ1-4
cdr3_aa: ASSLARVGPNEKLF

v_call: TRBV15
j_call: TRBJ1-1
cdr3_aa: ATSRDGTAGNTEAF

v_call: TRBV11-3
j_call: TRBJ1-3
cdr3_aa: ASSSLGAPGNTIY

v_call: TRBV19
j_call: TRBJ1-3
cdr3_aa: ASSVGHLSSGNTIY

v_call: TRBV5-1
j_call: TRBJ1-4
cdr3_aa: ASSLAQGYEKLF

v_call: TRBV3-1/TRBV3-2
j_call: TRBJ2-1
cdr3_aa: ASSQEPRGEQF

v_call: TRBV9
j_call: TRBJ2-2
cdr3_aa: ASSVVGGNTGELF

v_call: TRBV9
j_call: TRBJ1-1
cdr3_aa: ASSALTENTEAF

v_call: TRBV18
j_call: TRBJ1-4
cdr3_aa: ATSGGTDEKLF

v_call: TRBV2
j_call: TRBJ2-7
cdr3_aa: ASSPSSYEQY

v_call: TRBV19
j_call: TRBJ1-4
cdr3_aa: ASSISRGDEKLF

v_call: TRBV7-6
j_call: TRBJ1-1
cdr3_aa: ASKDGGPNTEAF

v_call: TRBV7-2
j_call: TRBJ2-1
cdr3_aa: ASSLFNTRGENEQF

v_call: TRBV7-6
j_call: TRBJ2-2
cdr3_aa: ASSLRDRANTGELF

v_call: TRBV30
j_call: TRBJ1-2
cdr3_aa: AWSGGDRHNYGYT

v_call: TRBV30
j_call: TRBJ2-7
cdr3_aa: AWSSAAYEQY